This T cell receptor beta chain was sequenced in a study of blood T cells in healthy people across ages. Study overall: Template switching picked up about one barcoded beta molecule for each two T cells. General study results and limits: Changes in expanded clonotypes were possibly confounded, as the CMV status of donors was unknown.

Details on this clonotype: Its antigen is undetermined.

With a J-beta primer mix and a sample-barcoded 5' primer, a second PCR ran about 7 to 12 cycles. Through a template-switch adaptor with 12 random nucleotides, each cDNA molecule received a tag. MiXCR was run by TCRdb on the 5' RACE reads, yielding one entry per CDR3 protein. The sample has roughly 800,000 distinct CDR3 sequences, 58% seen once. CDR3 length equals 15 residues. The germline V gene encodes CDR1 MNHEY and CDR2 SMNVEV (reference sequence). V lost 0 bases and J 5 bases, leaving 13 bases between the germline ends. The receptor was isolated from a man in his thirties or forties in good health. This chain joins TRBV27 and TRBJ2-5, with D perhaps TRBD1 (5 bases). The sample taken for sequencing was blood. In DNA, the CDR3 is TGTGCCAGCAGTTTATCCGCAGGGATAACGGAGACCCAGTACTTC. This translates into CASSLSAGITETQYF.